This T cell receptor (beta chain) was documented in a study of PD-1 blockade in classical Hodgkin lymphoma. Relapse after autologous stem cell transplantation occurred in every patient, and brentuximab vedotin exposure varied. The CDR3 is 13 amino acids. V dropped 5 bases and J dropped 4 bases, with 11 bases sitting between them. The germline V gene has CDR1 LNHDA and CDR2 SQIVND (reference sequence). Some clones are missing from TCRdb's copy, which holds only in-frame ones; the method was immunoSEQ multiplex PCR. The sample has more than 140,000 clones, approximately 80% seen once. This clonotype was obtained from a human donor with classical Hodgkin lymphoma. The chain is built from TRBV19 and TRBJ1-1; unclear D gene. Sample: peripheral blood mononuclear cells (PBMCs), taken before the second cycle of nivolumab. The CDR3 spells CASSRRVGTEAFF. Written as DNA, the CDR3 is TGTGCCAGTAGTCGACGGGTGGGCACTGAAGCTTTCTTT.